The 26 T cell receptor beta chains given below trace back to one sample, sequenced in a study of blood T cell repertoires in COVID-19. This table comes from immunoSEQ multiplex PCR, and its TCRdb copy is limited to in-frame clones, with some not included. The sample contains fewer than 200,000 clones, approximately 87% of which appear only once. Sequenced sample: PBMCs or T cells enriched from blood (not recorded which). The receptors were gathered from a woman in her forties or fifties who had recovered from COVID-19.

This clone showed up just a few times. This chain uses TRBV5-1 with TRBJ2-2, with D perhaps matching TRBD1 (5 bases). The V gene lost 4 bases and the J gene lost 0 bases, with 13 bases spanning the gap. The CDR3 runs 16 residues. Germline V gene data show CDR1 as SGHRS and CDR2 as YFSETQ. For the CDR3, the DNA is TGCGCCAGCAGCGGATCCCAGGGTGCGAACACCGGGGAGCTGTTTTTT. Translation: CASSGSQGANTGELFF.

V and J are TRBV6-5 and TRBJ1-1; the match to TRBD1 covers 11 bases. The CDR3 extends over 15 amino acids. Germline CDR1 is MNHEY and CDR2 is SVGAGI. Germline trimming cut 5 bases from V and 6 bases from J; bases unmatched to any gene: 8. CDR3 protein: CASSTSGQGASEAFF. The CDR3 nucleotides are TGTGCCAGCAGTACGTCCGGACAGGGGGCCTCTGAAGCTTTCTTT.

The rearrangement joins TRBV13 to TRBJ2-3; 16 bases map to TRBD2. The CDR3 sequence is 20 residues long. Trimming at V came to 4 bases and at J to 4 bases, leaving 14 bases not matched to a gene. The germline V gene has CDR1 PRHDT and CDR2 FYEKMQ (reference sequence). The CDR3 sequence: CASSSPGTSGGDVGADTQYF. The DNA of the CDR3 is TGTGCCAGCAGCTCCCCCGGGACTAGCGGGGGGGACGTTGGGGCAGATACGCAGTATTTT.

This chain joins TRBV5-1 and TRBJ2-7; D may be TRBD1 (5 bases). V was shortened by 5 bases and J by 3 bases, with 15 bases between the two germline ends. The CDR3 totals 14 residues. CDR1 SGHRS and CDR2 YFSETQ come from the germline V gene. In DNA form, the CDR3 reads TGCGCCAGCAGTCCCTCGCAGGGAAACTACGAGCAGTACGTC. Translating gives CASSPSQGNYEQYV.

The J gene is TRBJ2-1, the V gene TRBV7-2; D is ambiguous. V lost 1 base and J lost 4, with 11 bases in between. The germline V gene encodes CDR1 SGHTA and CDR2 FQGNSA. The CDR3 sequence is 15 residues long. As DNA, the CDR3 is TGTGCCAGCAGCTTAGTGGCGGATACGTACAATGAGCAGTTCTTC. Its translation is CASSLVADTYNEQFF.

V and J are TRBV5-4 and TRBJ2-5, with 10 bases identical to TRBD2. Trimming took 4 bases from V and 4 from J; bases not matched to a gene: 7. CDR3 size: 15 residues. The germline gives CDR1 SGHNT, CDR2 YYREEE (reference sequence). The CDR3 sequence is CASSDSGGSGETQYF. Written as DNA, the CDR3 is TGTGCCAGCAGCGATAGCGGGGGGTCGGGAGAGACCCAGTACTTC.

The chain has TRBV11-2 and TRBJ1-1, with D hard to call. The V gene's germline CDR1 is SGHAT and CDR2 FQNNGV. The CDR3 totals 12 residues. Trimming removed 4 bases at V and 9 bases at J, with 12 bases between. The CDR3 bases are TGTGCCAGCAGCTCCTTCTTATTTAAAGCTTTCTTT. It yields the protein CASSSFLFKAFF.

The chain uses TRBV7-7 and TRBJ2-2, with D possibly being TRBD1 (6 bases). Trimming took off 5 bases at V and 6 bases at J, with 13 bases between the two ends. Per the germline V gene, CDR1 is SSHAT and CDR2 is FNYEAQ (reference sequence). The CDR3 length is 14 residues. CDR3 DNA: TGTGCCAGCAGCGCGAACAGGGCGGCCGGGGAGCTGTTTTTT. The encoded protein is CASSANRAAGELFF.

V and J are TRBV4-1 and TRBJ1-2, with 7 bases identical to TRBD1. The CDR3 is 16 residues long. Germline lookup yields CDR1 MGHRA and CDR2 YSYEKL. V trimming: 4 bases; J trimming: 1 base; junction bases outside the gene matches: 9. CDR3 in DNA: TGCGCCAGCAGCCCCCCCACGGGACAGCTTAACTATGGCTACACCTTC. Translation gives CASSPPTGQLNYGYTF.

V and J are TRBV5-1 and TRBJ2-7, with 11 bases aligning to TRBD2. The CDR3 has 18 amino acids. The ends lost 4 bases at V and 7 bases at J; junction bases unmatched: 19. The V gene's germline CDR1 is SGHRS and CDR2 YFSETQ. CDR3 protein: CASSPRVAGGTDLREQYV. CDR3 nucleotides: TGCGCCAGCAGCCCTCGGGTAGCGGGGGGGACAGACCTACGAGAGCAGTACGTC.

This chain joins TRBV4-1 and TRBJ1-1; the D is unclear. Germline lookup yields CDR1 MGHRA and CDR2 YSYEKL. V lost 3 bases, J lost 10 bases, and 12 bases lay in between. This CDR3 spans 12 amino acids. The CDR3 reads CASSQAPSGAFF. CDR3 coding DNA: TGCGCCAGCAGCCAGGCACCGTCGGGAGCTTTCTTT.

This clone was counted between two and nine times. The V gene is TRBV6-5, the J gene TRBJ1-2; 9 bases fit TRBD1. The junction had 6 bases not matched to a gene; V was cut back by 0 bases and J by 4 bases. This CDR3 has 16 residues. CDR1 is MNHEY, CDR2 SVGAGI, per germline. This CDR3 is CASSYSRTGGRYGYTF. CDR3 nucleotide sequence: TGTGCCAGCAGTTACTCTCGCACAGGGGGCCGCTATGGCTACACCTTC.

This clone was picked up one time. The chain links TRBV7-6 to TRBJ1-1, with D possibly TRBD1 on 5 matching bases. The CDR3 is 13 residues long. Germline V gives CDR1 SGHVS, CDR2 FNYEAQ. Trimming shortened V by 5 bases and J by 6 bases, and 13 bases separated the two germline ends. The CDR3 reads CASSPDGAAEAFF. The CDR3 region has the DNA TGTGCCAGCAGCCCCGATGGGGCCGCTGAAGCTTTCTTT.

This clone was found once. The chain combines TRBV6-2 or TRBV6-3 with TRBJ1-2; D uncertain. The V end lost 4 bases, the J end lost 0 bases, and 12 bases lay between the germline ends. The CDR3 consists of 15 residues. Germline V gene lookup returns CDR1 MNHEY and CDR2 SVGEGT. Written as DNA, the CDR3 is TGTGCCAGCAGTTTCCCTTCTACCGCTAACTATGGCTACACCTTC. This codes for CASSFPSTANYGYTF.

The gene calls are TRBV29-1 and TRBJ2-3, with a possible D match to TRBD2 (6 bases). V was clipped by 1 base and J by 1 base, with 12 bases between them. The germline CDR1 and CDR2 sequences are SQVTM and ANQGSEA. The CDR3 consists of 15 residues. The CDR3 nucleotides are TGCAGCGTTGAAGGTTACGGGGGTGGCACAGATACGCAGTATTTT. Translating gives CSVEGYGGGTDTQYF.

CDR3 DNA sequence: TGTGCCAGCAGCCCCGGAGGGAACAATCAGCCCCAGCATTTT. Translated, it gives CASSPGGNNQPQHF. The V and J genes are TRBV7-2 and TRBJ1-5; D call uncertain. Germline loops: CDR1 SGHTA, CDR2 FQGNSA. The CDR3 totals 14 residues. V lost 5 bases and J 3 bases, leaving 11 bases between the germline ends.

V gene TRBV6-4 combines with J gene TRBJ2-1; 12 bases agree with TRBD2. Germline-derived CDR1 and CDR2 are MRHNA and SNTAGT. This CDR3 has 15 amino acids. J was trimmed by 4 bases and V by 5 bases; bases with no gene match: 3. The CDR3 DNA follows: TGTGCCAGCAGTCTGACTAGCGGGAGTTACAATGAGCAGTTCTTC. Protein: CASSLTSGSYNEQFF.

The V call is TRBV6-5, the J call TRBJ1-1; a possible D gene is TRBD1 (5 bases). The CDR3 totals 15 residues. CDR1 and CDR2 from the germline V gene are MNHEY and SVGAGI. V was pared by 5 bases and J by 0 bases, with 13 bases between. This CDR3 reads CASSLNSGMNTEAFF. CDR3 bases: TGTGCCAGCAGTCTAAACTCAGGGATGAACACTGAAGCTTTCTTT.

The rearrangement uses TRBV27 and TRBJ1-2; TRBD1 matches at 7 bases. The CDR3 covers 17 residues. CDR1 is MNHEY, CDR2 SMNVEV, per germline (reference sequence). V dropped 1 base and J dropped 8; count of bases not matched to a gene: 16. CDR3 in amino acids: CASSLFYRQGYRDGYTF. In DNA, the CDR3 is TGTGCCAGCAGTTTATTTTACCGACAGGGTTATAGAGACGGCTACACCTTC.

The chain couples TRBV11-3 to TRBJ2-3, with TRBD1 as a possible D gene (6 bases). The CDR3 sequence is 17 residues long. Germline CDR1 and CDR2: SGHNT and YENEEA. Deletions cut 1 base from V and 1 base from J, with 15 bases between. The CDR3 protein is CASSLGGTSEGTDTQYF. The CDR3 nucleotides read TGTGCCAGCAGCTTAGGAGGGACATCGGAGGGCACAGATACGCAGTATTTT.

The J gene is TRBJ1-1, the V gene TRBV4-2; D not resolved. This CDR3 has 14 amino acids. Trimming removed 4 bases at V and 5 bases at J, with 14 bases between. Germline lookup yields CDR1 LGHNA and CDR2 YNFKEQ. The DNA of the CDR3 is TGTGCCAGCAGCCTTCTCCGGGGTTTGACTGAAGCTTTCTTT. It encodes CASSLLRGLTEAFF.

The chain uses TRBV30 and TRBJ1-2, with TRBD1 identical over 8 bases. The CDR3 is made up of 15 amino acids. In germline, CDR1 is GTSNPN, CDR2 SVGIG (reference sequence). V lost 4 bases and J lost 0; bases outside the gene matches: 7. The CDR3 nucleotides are TGTGCCTGGATTCGACAGGGGTCAGCTAACTATGGCTACACCTTC. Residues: CAWIRQGSANYGYTF.

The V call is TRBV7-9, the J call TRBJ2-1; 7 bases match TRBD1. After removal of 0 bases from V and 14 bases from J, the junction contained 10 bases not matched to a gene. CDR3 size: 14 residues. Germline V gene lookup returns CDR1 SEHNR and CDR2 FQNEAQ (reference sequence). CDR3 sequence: CASSLAGFDREKFF. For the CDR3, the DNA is TGTGCCAGCAGCTTAGCTGGTTTTGACAGGGAAAAGTTCTTC.

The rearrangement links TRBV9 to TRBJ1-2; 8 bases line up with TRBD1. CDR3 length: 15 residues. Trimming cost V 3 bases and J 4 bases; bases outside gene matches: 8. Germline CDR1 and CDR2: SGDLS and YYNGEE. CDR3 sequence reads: CASSASGQATYGYTF. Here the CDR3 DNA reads TGTGCCAGCAGCGCATCGGGACAGGCAACCTATGGCTACACCTTC.

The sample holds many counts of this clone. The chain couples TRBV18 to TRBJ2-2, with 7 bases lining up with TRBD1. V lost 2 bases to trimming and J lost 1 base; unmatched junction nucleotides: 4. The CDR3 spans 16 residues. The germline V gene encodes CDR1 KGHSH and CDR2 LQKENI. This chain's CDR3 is CASSPWRQGNTGELFF. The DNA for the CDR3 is TGTGCCAGCTCACCATGGAGACAGGGGAACACCGGGGAGCTGTTTTTT.

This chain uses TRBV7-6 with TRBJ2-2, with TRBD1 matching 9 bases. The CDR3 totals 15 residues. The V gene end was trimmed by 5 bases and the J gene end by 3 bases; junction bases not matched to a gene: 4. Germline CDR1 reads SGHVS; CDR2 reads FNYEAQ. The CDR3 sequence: CASSRGTGYTGELFF. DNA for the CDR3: TGTGCCAGCAGCCGCGGGACAGGGTACACCGGGGAGCTGTTTTTT.